A single sample gave rise to the 4 T cell receptor beta chains below, sequenced in a study of blood T cell repertoires in COVID-19. This table comes from immunoSEQ multiplex PCR, and its TCRdb copy is limited to in-frame clones, with some not included. This sample has about 320,000 clones, with approximately 85% found just once. The material sequenced was peripheral blood. Source of these receptors: a human donor in a cohort sampled during active COVID-19.

The genes are TRBV5-1 and TRBJ1-1, with a possible D match to TRBD1 (5 bases). Germline lookup yields CDR1 SGHRS and CDR2 YFSETQ. V gave up 0 bases and J gave up 1 base, with 10 bases separating them. The CDR3 contains 15 residues. As DNA, the CDR3 is TGCGCCAGCAGCTTGGTTGGTGGGGCGAACACTGAAGCTTTCTTT. Its protein is CASSLVGGANTEAFF.

The chain joins TRBV9 to TRBJ1-3, with D possibly being TRBD1 (5 bases). V dropped 4 bases and J dropped 0 bases, with 14 bases sitting between them. The germline gives CDR1 SGDLS, CDR2 YYNGEE. The CDR3 extends over 16 amino acids. CDR3 loop: CASSPESTVSGNTIYF. CDR3 DNA: TGTGCCAGCAGCCCCGAATCGACAGTCTCTGGAAACACCATATATTTT.

The chain links TRBV7-9 to TRBJ1-5, with 9 bases identical to TRBD1. Germline V gene lookup returns CDR1 SEHNR and CDR2 FQNEAQ (reference sequence). V lost 5 bases and J lost 12; bases outside the gene matches: 8. The CDR3 is 13 residues long. The CDR3 DNA follows: TGTGCCAGCAGCGGGGGGACAGGGTCGTTCCAGCATTTT. It yields the protein CASSGGTGSFQHF.

The V gene is TRBV12-5, the J gene TRBJ2-3, with D unclear. The CDR3 has 14 residues. Deletions cut 2 bases from V and 3 bases from J, with 9 bases between. Germline-derived CDR1 and CDR2 are LGHNT and FRNRAP. The CDR3 DNA follows: TGTGCTAGTGGTTTGCTGGCGGCAACAGATACGCAGTATTTT. Its protein product is CASGLLAATDTQYF.